These T cell receptor beta chains were read from a single sample in a study of control samples from healthy donors and cancer patients. The repertoire was sequenced with immunoSEQ multiplex PCR; TCRdb's copy has only in-frame clones and lacks some. The sample records about 94,000 clones, 86% being singletons. Source material: blood. The source of these receptors is a woman between 45 and 60 years old in good health. The CDR3 runs from the conserved cysteine through the conserved F or W. The D gene is left open where the match is weak. A row's size may be missing; if present it is once, few, many or a size class.

cdr3_aa cdr3_nt clone_size j_call v_call d_call
CASSWTGGASNTEAFF TGTGCCAGCAGCTGGACAGGGGGCGCGTCGAACACTGAAGCTTTCTTT NA TRBJ1-1 TRBV11-2 TRBD1
CASSLSGDTEAFF TGTGCCAGCAGTTTGTCAGGGGACACTGAAGCTTTCTTT NA TRBJ1-1 TRBV12-3/TRBV12-4 NA
CASSLQGLNYEQYF TGTGCCAGCAGCTTACAGGGATTAAACTACGAGCAGTACTTC NA TRBJ2-7 TRBV7-2 NA
CASSYSGRTSTDTQYF TGTGCCAGCAGTTACTCGGGTCGGACTAGCACAGATACGCAGTATTTT NA TRBJ2-3 TRBV6-5 NA
CASSRTSGSWVGELFF TGTGCCAGCAGCCGGACTAGCGGGAGTTGGGTCGGGGAGCTGTTTTTT few TRBJ2-2 TRBV3-1/TRBV3-2 TRBD2
CASSRGGPSSPGNTIYF TGTGCCAGTAGTAGAGGAGGGCCATCTTCCCCTGGAAACACCATATATTTT NA TRBJ1-3 TRBV19 NA
CASSQGNTIYF TGTGCCAGCAGCCAAGGAAACACCATATATTTT NA TRBJ1-3 TRBV4-2 NA
CASGSDRLIGEKLFF TGTGCCAGCGGGTCTGACAGGTTAATAGGTGAAAAACTGTTTTTT NA TRBJ1-4 TRBV7-9 NA
CATSAGHTNTEAFF TGTGCCACCAGTGCCGGACATACGAACACTGAAGCTTTCTTT NA TRBJ1-1 TRBV24-1 NA
CASSPGTSGRGDTQYF TGTGCCAGCAGCCCCGGGACTAGCGGGAGAGGAGATACGCAGTATTTT NA TRBJ2-3 TRBV3-1/TRBV3-2 TRBD2
CATSSRPGGVNYGYTF TGTGCCACCAGCAGTAGACCAGGGGGAGTTAACTATGGCTACACCTTC NA TRBJ1-2 TRBV15 TRBD1
CASSRDRDYGYTF TGTGCCAGCAGTCGCGACAGGGACTATGGCTACACCTTC NA TRBJ1-2 TRBV6-5 TRBD1
CAGLAGMADTQYF TGTGCCGGTCTAGCGGGAATGGCAGATACGCAGTATTTT once TRBJ2-3 TRBV28 TRBD2
CASSSTGGSTDTQYF TGTGCCAGCAGCTCGACAGGGGGAAGTACAGATACGCAGTATTTT NA TRBJ2-3 TRBV7-3 TRBD1
CASSPGTGGTTNTEAFF TGCGCCAGCAGCCCCGGGACAGGGGGGACAACGAACACTGAAGCTTTCTTT NA TRBJ1-1 TRBV4-3 TRBD1
CASTHGGLAGGKGEQYF TGTGCCAGCACCCATGGGGGACTAGCGGGAGGTAAGGGCGAGCAGTACTTC NA TRBJ2-7 TRBV2 TRBD2